Following are 11 T cell receptor beta chains from one sample sequenced in a study of T cells in Graves' hyperthyroidism and ophthalmopathy. The investigators amplified TCR beta CDR3 regions from RNA transcripts. Carried out on the TCR CDR3, a first-round RT-PCR used the HTBI primer set. TCRdb ran MiXCR on the multiplex PCR reads and lists one entry per CDR3 protein. The table shows 500,000 to 650,000 distinct CDR3 sequences, with approximately 17% occurring only once. Sequencing was done on a sample of blood. These receptors were obtained from a woman between 18 and 30 years old with Graves' ophthalmopathy.

The V and J genes are TRBV6-2 or TRBV6-3 and TRBJ2-2, with no clear D. Germline V CDR1 and CDR2: MNHEY, SVGEGT. V was cut by 2 bases and J by 1 base, with 8 bases left in between. The CDR3 spans 15 residues. In DNA, the CDR3 is TGTGCCAGCAGTTACCACGACAAGAACACCGGGGAGCTGTTTTTT. Translation: CASSYHDKNTGELFF.

The sample holds many counts of this clonotype. V and J are TRBV11-2 and TRBJ1-1; D ambiguous. Germline V gene sequence: CDR1 SGHAT, CDR2 FQNNGV. Trimming pared 3 bases from V and 0 bases from J, leaving 11 bases between. The CDR3 runs 15 residues. The CDR3 region has the DNA TGTGCCAGCAGCTTCGTGGCTATCCTGAACACTGAAGCTTTCTTT. Its translation is CASSFVAILNTEAFF.

The V gene is TRBV5-1, the J gene TRBJ2-1, with TRBD2 matching over 7 bases. Germline V gene sequence: CDR1 SGHRS, CDR2 YFSETQ. The CDR3 length is 14 residues. The J segment lost 3 bases and the V segment lost 3 bases, leaving 3 bases of the junction unmatched. The CDR3: CASSSGLDYNEQFF. CDR3 in DNA: TGCGCCAGCAGCTCCGGACTAGACTACAATGAGCAGTTCTTC.

The table lists this clonotype with a few counts. This chain joins TRBV7-2 and TRBJ2-1; tentatively, D is TRBD2 (7 bases). Germline values: CDR1 SGHTA, CDR2 FQGNSA. Trimming left V 3 bases short and J 5 bases short, with 23 bases between. This CDR3 has 18 residues. CDR3 loop: CASSLSYSQGRVDNEQFF. In DNA form, the CDR3 reads TGTGCCAGCAGCTTGTCGTATTCTCAGGGGAGGGTGGACAATGAGCAGTTCTTC.

This clonotype was counted between two and nine times. This sequence joins TRBV5-1 and TRBJ1-2; D ambiguous. Germline V gene data show CDR1 as SGHRS and CDR2 as YFSETQ. This CDR3 contains 13 residues. The germline V and J ends were trimmed by 0 bases and 6 bases, with 9 bases remaining between them. The CDR3 DNA is TGCGCCAGCAGCTTGGAAGCTTTCGATGGCTACACCTTC. It translates to CASSLEAFDGYTF.

This clonotype was seen a single time. Germline and junction disagree at one end, which may indicate a read error. The chain is built from TRBV20-1 and TRBJ1-4; D is unresolved. Germline CDR1 DFQATT, CDR2 SNEGSKA (reference sequence). The CDR3 spans 14 residues. CDR3 coding DNA: TGCAGTGCTGGAGATGTGTCCGGAGGTGAAAAACTGTTTTTT. Translating it yields CSAGDVSGGEKLFF.

A remark on this clonotype: A read error may explain this, as a much larger clone is one base away. The chain is built from TRBV18 and TRBJ1-4; no reliable D call. The V gene's germline CDR1 is KGHSH and CDR2 LQKENI. This CDR3 comprises 14 residues. V lost 4 bases, J lost 3 bases, and 9 bases lay in between. The CDR3 coding sequence is TGTGCCAGCTCACAAGGGCCGTCTAATGAAAAACTGTTTTTT. It specifies CASSQGPSNEKLFF. The complete variable domain, with remaining parts taken from reference TRBV18 and TRBJ1-4, reads NAGVMQNPRHLVRRRGQEARLRCSPMKGHSHVYWYRQLPEEGLKFMVYLQKENIIDESGMPKERFSAEFPKEGPSILRIQQVVRGDSAAYFCASSQGPSNEKLFFGSGTQLSVL.

This chain links TRBV6-2 or TRBV6-3 with TRBJ2-7, with a tentative D call TRBD1 (5 bases). The CDR3 is 16 residues long. V was trimmed by 5 bases and J by 2 bases, leaving 19 bases between them. Germline CDR1 and CDR2: MNHEY and SVGEGT. CDR3 protein: CASSILDTQITYEQYF. The CDR3, as DNA: TGTGCCAGCAGTATATTGGACACCCAGATAACCTACGAGCAGTACTTC.

This clonotype showed up many times. The chain carries TRBV29-1 and TRBJ2-3; TRBD1 agrees at 10 bases. CDR1 is SQVTM and CDR2 is ANQGSEA in the germline V gene. Unmatched junction bases numbered 7, after V lost 6 bases and J lost 4 bases. The CDR3 has 14 amino acids. Here the CDR3 reads CSVVSDRGSDTQYF. The CDR3 DNA follows: TGCAGCGTCGTCTCGGACAGGGGGTCAGATACGCAGTATTTT.

This sequence joins TRBV2 and TRBJ1-2; D gene ambiguous. Trimming shortened V by 1 base and J by 4 bases, and 7 bases separated the two germline ends. CDR1 and CDR2 (germline): SNHLY, FYNNEI. The CDR3 runs 13 residues. The CDR3 bases are TGTGCCAGCAGTGAAGGGCCAACCTATGGCTACACCTTC. This translates into CASSEGPTYGYTF.

This chain uses TRBV14 with TRBJ2-7; D gene ambiguous. V was shortened by 0 bases and J by 2 bases, with 8 bases between the two germline ends. This CDR3 spans 14 amino acids. From germline, CDR1 is SGHDN and CDR2 FVKESK. CDR3 coding DNA: TGTGCCAGCAGCCAAGACGTAAACACCTACGAGCAGTACTTC. Residues: CASSQDVNTYEQYF.